The following is a T cell receptor (beta chain) sequence with its context. These data belong to a study of blood T cell repertoires in COVID-19. Study in general: Nucleic acid was either cDNA or gDNA, and it came from T cells, B-cell-depleted T cells, or PBMCs.

This CDR3 region has 18 residues. V trimming: 0 bases; J trimming: 3 bases; junction bases outside the gene matches: 9. The germline CDR1 and CDR2 sequences are MGHRA and YSYEKL. Clones were sequenced by immunoSEQ multiplex PCR, and TCRdb holds only the in-frame ones, with some missing. The sample includes 150,000 to 200,000 clones, around four fifths of them seen just once. The sequenced material came from peripheral blood. The chain recombines TRBV4-1 with TRBJ2-1, with 9 positions matching TRBD1. The sequence was collected from a woman aged 30 to 39 with acute or convalescent COVID-19. The DNA for the CDR3 is TGCGCCAGCAGCCAAGATTTGGTTTCGGGACAGGGCTACAATGAGCAGTTCTTC. It yields the protein CASSQDLVSGQGYNEQFF.